These T cell receptor beta chains were read from a single sample in a study of T cells after yellow fever vaccination. One entry per CDR3 protein, called by TCRdb with MiXCR from the 5' RACE reads. The sample shows about 300,000 distinct CDR3 sequences, approximately 10% of them seen only once. The sequencing used CD4+ T cells sorted from PBMCs, collected 5 days after the yellow fever booster vaccination. The receptors here all came from a man between 18 and 29 years old who received the YFV17D yellow fever vaccine. Both conserved end residues are part of each CDR3. A D gene is named only where the DNA matches it firmly. Clone size is shown for a subset of rows, as once, few, many or a class of expanded clone.

TRBV18	TRBJ1-3	.	.	CASSPPTYSGNTIYF	TGTGCCAGCTCACCCCCGACATATTCTGGAAACACCATATATTTT
TRBV3-1	TRBJ2-2	.	.	CASSHRSGYTGELFF	TGTGCCAGCAGCCACCGTAGCGGATACACCGGGGAGCTGTTTTTT
TRBV5-1	TRBJ2-5	TRBD2	few	CASSGGTSEGETQYF	TGCGCCAGCAGCGGGGGGACTAGCGAAGGGGAGACCCAGTACTTC
TRBV6-5	TRBJ2-3	.	.	CASRNPDTDTQYF	TGTGCCAGCAGGAATCCGGACACAGATACGCAGTATTTT
TRBV6-2/TRBV6-3	TRBJ2-7	TRBD2	few	CASTNTGGETYGQYF	TGTGCCAGCACCAATACGGGGGGAGAGACCTACGGGCAGTACTTC
TRBV7-6	TRBJ2-7	.	many	CASSSPPYEQYF	TGTGCCAGCAGCTCGCCCCCCTACGAGCAGTACTTC
TRBV7-6	TRBJ2-4	.	.	CASSLGSGLNIQYF	TGTGCCAGCAGCTTAGGATCGGGTCTAAACATTCAGTACTTC
TRBV4-1	TRBJ2-7	TRBD2	many	CASSLPVRGGSYEQYF	TGCGCCAGCAGCCTCCCCGTGCGGGGGGGTTCCTACGAGCAGTACTTC
TRBV7-9	TRBJ1-3	.	few	CASSLSGADTIYF	TGTGCCAGCAGCTTATCAGGGGCAGACACCATATATTTT
TRBV6-6	TRBJ1-1	TRBD1	.	CASSYFRGRGNTEAFF	TGTGCCAGCAGTTACTTTAGGGGGCGAGGGAACACTGAAGCTTTCTTT
TRBV10-3	TRBJ2-5	TRBD2	few	CAISERTSGGKETQYF	TGTGCCATCAGTGAAAGGACTAGCGGGGGGAAAGAGACCCAGTACTTC
TRBV3-1	TRBJ1-2	.	few	CASSQDMGGGYGYTF	TGTGCCAGCAGCCAAGATATGGGGGGAGGCTATGGCTACACCTTC
TRBV20-1	TRBJ1-5	.	many	CSARSGNQPQHF	TGCAGTGCTAGAAGCGGGAATCAGCCCCAGCATTTT
TRBV4-3	TRBJ1-5	.	few	CASSQDRDLGQPQHF	TGCGCCAGCAGCCAAGACCGGGACCTCGGGCAGCCCCAGCATTTT
TRBV11-1	TRBJ2-7	TRBD1	.	CASSHRDRVEQYF	TGTGCCAGCAGCCACCGGGACAGGGTCGAGCAGTACTTC
TRBV12-3/TRBV12-4	TRBJ1-3	.	many	CASSLGNTIYF	TGCGCCAGCAGTCTGGGAAACACCATATATTTT
TRBV5-1	TRBJ1-2	TRBD1	many	CASSPGQGEGYTF	TGCGCCAGCAGCCCGGGACAGGGTGAGGGCTACACCTTC
TRBV24-1	TRBJ2-7	.	few	CATSDPNGNEQYF	TGTGCCACCAGTGATCCGAACGGAAACGAGCAGTACTTC
TRBV7-2	TRBJ2-2	.	.	CASSMIDGGVGELFF	TGTGCCAGCAGCATGATTGACGGAGGCGTCGGGGAGCTGTTTTTT
TRBV20-1	TRBJ2-1	.	.	CSAPIPGSSYNEQFF	TGCAGTGCCCCCATCCCAGGGAGCTCCTACAATGAGCAGTTCTTC
TRBV9	TRBJ1-2	TRBD1	few	CASSLRGQGNFGYTF	TGTGCCAGCAGCCTGAGGGGACAGGGGAACTTTGGCTACACCTTC
TRBV5-4	TRBJ2-3	.	few	CASSSSRIDTQYF	TGTGCCAGCAGCTCCAGCCGGATAGATACGCAGTATTTT
TRBV12-3/TRBV12-4	TRBJ1-1	TRBD1	.	CASSEDRVNTEAFF	TGTGCCAGCAGTGAAGACAGGGTTAACACTGAAGCTTTCTTT
TRBV24-1	TRBJ2-5	TRBD1	.	CATSDFYRGIETQYF	TGTGCCACCAGTGATTTTTACAGGGGAATCGAGACCCAGTACTTC
TRBV3-1	TRBJ1-6	.	many	CASSQLVQGRSPLHF	TGTGCCAGCAGCCAATTGGTCCAGGGTCGGTCACCCCTCCACTTT
TRBV12-3/TRBV12-4	TRBJ1-1	.	.	CASSLTLGGIEAFF	TGTGCCAGCAGTTTAACCCTGGGGGGGATTGAAGCTTTCTTT
TRBV15	TRBJ1-2	.	.	CATSRDRRGANGYTF	TGTGCCACCAGCAGAGATCGAAGGGGCGCGAATGGCTACACCTTC
TRBV20-1	TRBJ2-5	.	.	CSACPLTLWETQYF	TGCAGTGCCTGCCCACTAACCTTGTGGGAGACCCAGTACTTC
TRBV12-3/TRBV12-4	TRBJ2-6	.	few	CASSLVWGRGANVLTF	TGTGCCAGCAGTTTAGTGTGGGGGCGTGGGGCCAACGTCCTGACTTTC
TRBV20-1	TRBJ2-6	TRBD1	.	CSARLGTGVSGANVLTF	TGCAGTGCTAGGCTAGGGACAGGTGTCTCTGGGGCCAACGTCCTGACTTTC
TRBV20-1	TRBJ1-2	.	many	CSASKSGYGGYTF	TGCAGTGCCTCAAAGTCGGGATATGGTGGCTACACCTTC
TRBV5-8	TRBJ1-4	.	.	CASSSRQGWEKLFF	TGTGCCAGCAGCTCTCGCCAGGGTTGGGAAAAACTGTTTTTT
TRBV12-3/TRBV12-4	TRBJ1-4	.	.	CASSPHSSPGEKLFF	TGTGCCAGCAGTCCGCACTCCTCACCTGGGGAAAAACTGTTTTTT
TRBV12-3/TRBV12-4	TRBJ1-2	TRBD1	.	CASSSGTGVGYTF	TGTGCCAGCAGTTCCGGGACAGGGGTTGGCTACACCTTC
TRBV19	TRBJ2-1	TRBD2	few	CASSIGGSYNEQFF	TGTGCCAGTAGTATCGGGGGGTCCTACAATGAGCAGTTCTTC
TRBV7-3	TRBJ2-2	TRBD1	.	CASSSRQGSTGELFF	TGTGCCAGCAGCTCCAGACAGGGAAGCACCGGGGAGCTGTTTTTT